This TCR beta chain was captured in a study of response to subunit inactivated influenza vaccine. This clonotype turned up a few times. Its target is not known. Study results and caveats: New T cells are recruited in small numbers by each seasonal influenza vaccination, according to the authors' suggestion.

TCRdb called the RT-PCR reads again in MiXCR, with one record for every CDR3 protein. The sample consists of around 710,000 distinct CDR3 sequences, roughly 13% of them appearing once. The sample here was PBMCs from blood, taken 14 to 15 days before vaccination. This clonotype was sampled from a man between 45 and 60 years old who received an inactivated influenza vaccine.

CDR3 region: CASSGRDKNTGELFF. CDR3 in DNA: TGTGCCAGCAGCGGTCGGGACAAGAACACCGGGGAGCTGTTTTTT. This chain joins TRBV11-2 and TRBJ2-2; D is perhaps TRBD1 (6 bases). Trimming left V 5 bases short and J 1 base short, with 11 bases between. The CDR3 runs 15 residues. Germline CDR1 reads SGHAT; CDR2 reads FQNNGV.